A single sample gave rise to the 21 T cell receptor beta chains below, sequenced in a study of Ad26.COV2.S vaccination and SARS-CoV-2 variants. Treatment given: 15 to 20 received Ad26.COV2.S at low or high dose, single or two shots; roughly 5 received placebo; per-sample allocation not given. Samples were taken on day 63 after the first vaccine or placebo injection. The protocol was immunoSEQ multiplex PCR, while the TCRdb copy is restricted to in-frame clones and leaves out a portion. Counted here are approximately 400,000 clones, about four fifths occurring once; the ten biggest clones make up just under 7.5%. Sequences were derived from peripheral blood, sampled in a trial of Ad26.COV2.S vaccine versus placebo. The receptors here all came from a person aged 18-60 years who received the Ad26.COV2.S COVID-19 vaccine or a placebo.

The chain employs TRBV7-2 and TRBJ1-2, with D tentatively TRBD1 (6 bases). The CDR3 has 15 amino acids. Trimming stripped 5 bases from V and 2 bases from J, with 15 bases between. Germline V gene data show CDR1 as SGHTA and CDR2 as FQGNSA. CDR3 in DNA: TGTGCCAGCAGCACCCGTGGGGGGCCGAACTATGGCTACACCTTC. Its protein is CASSTRGGPNYGYTF.

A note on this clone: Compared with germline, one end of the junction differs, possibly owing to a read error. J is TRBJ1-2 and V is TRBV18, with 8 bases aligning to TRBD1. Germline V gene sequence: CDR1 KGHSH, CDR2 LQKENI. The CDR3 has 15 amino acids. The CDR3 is CASSPPTGVNHGYTF. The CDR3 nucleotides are TGTGCCAGCTCACCACCGACAGGGGTTAACCATGGCTACACCTTC. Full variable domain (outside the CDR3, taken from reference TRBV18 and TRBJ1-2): NAGVMQNPRHLVRRRGQEARLRCSPMKGHSHVYWYRQLPEEGLKFMVYLQKENIIDESGMPKERFSAEFPKEGPSILRIQQVVRGDSAAYFCASSPPTGVNHGYTFGSGTRLTVV.

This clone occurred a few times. CDR3 loop: CASSSGAYEQYF. The CDR3 region has the DNA TGTGCCAGCAGCTCCGGGGCCTACGAGCAGTACTTC. This sequence joins TRBV6-5 and TRBJ2-7; D may be TRBD2 (5 bases). Trimming stripped 6 bases from V and 2 bases from J, with 8 bases between. The CDR3 has 12 residues. CDR1 is MNHEY and CDR2 is SVGAGI in the germline V gene.

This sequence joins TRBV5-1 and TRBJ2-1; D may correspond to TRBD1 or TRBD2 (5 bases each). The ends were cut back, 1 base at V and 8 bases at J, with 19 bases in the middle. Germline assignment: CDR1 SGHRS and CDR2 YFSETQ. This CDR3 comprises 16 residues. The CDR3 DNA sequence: TGCGCCAGCAGCTTGATAAGGGACCGTGGGGCGGATGAGCAGTTCTTC. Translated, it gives CASSLIRDRGADEQFF.

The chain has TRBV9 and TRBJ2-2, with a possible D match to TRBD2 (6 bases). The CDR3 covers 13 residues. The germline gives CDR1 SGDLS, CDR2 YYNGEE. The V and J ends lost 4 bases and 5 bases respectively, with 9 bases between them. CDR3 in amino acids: CASSPRDTGELFF. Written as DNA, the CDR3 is TGTGCCAGCAGCCCGCGGGATACCGGGGAGCTGTTTTTT.

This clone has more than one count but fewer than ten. The CDR3 DNA reads as TGTGCCAGTAGACGGACAGGGGGAGATGAAAAACTGTTTTTT. Protein: CASRRTGGDEKLFF. The chain employs TRBV19 and TRBJ1-4; 10 positions match TRBD1. Germline V gives CDR1 LNHDA, CDR2 SQIVND (reference sequence). CDR3 length equals 14 residues. V dropped 6 bases and J dropped 6; count of bases not matched to a gene: 4.

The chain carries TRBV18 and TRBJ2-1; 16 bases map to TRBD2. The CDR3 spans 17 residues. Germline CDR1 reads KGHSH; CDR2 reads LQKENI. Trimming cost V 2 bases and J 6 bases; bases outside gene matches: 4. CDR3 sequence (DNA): TGTGCCAGCTCACCAGGGACTAGCGGGAGGGCCGTCAATGAGCAGTTCTTC. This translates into CASSPGTSGRAVNEQFF.

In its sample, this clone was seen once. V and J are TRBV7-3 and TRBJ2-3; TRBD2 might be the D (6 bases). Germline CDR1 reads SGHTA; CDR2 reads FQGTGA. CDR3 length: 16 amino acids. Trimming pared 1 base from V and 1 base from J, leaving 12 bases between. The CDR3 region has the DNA TGTGCCAGCAGCTTAAATACTGGCGGGGGCACAGATACGCAGTATTTT. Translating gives CASSLNTGGGTDTQYF.

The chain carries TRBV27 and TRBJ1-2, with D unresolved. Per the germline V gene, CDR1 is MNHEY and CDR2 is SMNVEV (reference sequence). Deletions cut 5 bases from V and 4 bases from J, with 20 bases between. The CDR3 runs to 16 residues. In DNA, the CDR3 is TGTGCCAGCAGTCTTATTATGGGTCTGACTGGCTATGGCTACACCTTC. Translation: CASSLIMGLTGYGYTF.

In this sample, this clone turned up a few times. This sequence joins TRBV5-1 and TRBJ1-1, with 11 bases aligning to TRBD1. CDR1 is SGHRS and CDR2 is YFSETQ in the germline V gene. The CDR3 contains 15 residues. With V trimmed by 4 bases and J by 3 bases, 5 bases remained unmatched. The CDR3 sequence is CASSPLGQGDTEAFF. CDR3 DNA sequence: TGCGCCAGCAGCCCCCTGGGACAGGGGGACACTGAAGCTTTCTTT. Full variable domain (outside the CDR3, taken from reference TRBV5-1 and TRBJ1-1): KAGVTQTPRYLIKTRGQQVTLSCSPISGHRSVSWYQQTPGQGLQFLFEYFSETQRNKGNFPGRFSGRQFSNSRSEMNVSTLELGDSALYLCASSPLGQGDTEAFFGQGTRLTVV.

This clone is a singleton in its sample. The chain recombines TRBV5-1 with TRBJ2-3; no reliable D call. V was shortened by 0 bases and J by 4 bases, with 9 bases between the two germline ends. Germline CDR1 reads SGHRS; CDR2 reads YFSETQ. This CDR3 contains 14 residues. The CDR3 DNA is TGCGCCAGCAGCTTGGGGGGTCAGGCAGATACGCAGTATTTT. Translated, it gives CASSLGGQADTQYF.

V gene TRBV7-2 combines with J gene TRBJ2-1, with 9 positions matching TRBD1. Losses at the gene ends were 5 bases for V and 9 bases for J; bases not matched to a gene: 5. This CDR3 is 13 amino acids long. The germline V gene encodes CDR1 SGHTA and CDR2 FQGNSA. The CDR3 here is CASSAQGAVEQFF. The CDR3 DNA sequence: TGTGCCAGCAGCGCACAGGGGGCCGTTGAGCAGTTCTTC.

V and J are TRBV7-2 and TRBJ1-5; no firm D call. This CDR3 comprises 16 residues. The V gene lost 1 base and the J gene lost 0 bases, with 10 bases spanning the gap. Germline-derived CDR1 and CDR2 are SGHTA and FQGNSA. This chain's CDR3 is CASSLVWRISNQPQHF. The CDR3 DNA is TGTGCCAGCAGCTTAGTTTGGCGAATTAGCAATCAGCCCCAGCATTTT.

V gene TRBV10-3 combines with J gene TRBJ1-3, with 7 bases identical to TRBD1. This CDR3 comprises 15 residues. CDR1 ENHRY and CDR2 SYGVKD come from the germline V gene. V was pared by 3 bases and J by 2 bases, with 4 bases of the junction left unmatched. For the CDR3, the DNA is TGTGCCATCAGTGACCCAGGGGGAACTGGAAACACCATATATTTT. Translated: CAISDPGGTGNTIYF.

CDR3 nucleotide sequence: TGTGCCAGCTCACCTCCCGAGGTAGCCAAAAACATTCAGTACTTC. Protein: CASSPPEVAKNIQYF. The V and J genes are TRBV18 and TRBJ2-4; D gene ambiguous. Trimming pared 3 bases from V and 0 bases from J, leaving 9 bases between. This CDR3 has 15 amino acids. Germline CDR1 and CDR2: KGHSH and LQKENI. Together with reference TRBV18 and TRBJ2-4, the CDR3 gives the full variable domain: NAGVMQNPRHLVRRRGQEARLRCSPMKGHSHVYWYRQLPEEGLKFMVYLQKENIIDESGMPKERFSAEFPKEGPSILRIQQVVRGDSAAYFCASSPPEVAKNIQYFGAGTRLSVL.

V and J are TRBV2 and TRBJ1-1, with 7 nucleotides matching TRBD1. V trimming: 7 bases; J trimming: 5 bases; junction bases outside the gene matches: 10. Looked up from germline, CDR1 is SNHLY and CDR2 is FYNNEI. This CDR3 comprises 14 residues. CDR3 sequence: CASTQEGARTEAFF. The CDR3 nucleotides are TGTGCCAGCACCCAAGAGGGGGCGAGGACTGAAGCTTTCTTT.

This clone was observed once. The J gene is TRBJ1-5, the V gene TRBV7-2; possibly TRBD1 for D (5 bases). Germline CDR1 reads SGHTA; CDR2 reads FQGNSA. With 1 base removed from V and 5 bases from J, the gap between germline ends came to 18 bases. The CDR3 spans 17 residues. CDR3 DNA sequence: TGTGCCAGCAGCTTAGGGCCGGGCGGGGCGGCAGATCAGCCCCAGCATTTT. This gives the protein CASSLGPGGAADQPQHF.

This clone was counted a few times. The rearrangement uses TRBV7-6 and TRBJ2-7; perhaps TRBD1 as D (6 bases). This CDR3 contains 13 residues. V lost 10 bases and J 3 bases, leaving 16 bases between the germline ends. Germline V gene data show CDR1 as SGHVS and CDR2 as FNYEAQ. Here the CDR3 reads CATSRGPNYEQYF. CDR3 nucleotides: TGTGCCACCTCCAGGGGACCCAACTACGAGCAGTACTTC.

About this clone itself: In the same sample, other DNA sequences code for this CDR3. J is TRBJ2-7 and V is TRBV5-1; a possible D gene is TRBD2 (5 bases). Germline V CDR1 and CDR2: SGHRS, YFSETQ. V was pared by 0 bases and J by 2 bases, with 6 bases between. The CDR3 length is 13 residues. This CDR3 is CASSLDGTYEQYF. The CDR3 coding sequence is TGCGCCAGCAGCTTGGACGGGACCTACGAGCAGTACTTC.

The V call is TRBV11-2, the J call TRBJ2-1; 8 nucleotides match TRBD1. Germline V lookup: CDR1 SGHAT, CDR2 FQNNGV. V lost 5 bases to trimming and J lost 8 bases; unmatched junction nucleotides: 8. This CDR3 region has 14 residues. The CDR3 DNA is TGTGCCAGCAGCGCCTTGACAGGGGCCCATGAGCAGTTCTTC. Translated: CASSALTGAHEQFF.

CDR3 sequence: CASSSGTSAMETQYF. The CDR3 DNA reads as TGTGCCAGCAGTTCCGGGACTAGTGCTATGGAGACCCAGTACTTC. The chain uses TRBV5-4 and TRBJ2-5; 8 bases map to TRBD2. The CDR3 extends over 15 amino acids. V was clipped by 5 bases and J by 5 bases; unmatched bases: 11. Germline loops: CDR1 SGHNT, CDR2 YYREEE (reference sequence).